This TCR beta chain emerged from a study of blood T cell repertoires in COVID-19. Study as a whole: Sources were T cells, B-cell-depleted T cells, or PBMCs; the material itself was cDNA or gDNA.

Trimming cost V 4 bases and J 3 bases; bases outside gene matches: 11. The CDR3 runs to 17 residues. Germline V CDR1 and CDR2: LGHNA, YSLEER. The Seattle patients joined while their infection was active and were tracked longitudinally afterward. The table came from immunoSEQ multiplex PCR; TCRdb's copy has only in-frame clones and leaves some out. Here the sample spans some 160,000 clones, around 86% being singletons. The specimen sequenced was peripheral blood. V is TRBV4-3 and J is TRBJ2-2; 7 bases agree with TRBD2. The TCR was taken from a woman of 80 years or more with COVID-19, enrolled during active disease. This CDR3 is CASSREGAGDYTGELFF. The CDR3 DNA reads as TGCGCCAGCAGCCGGGAGGGTGCGGGAGACTACACCGGGGAGCTGTTTTTT.